This T cell receptor beta chain is drawn from a study of cytomegalovirus exposure and HLA in healthy donors. Using immunoSEQ multiplex PCR, the repertoire was profiled, and TCRdb retains in-frame clones only, with some absent. The sample lists a few hundred thousand clones, roughly 87% seen once, with approximately 3% in the top ten. Germline CDR1 and CDR2: LGHNA and YNFKEQ. V was shortened by 0 bases and J by 8 bases, with 16 bases between the two germline ends. The CDR3 totals 15 residues. V gene TRBV4-2 combines with J gene TRBJ1-2; no reliable D call. The sequenced sample consisted of PBMCs. This receptor was taken from a woman in her twenties or thirties in good health and CMV-seronegative. The CDR3 DNA follows: TGTGCCAGCAGCCAAGATATTGTTGGAATTTACGGCTACACCTTC. Its protein is CASSQDIVGIYGYTF.